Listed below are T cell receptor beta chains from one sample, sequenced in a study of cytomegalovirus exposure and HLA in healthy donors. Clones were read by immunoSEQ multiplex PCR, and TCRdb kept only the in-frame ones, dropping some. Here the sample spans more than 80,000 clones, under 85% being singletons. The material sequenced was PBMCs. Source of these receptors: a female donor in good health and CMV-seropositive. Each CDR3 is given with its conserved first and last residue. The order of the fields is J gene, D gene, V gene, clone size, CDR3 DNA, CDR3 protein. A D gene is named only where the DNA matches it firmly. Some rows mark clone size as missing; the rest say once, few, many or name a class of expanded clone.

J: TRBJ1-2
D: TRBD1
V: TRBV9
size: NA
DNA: TGTGCCAGCAGCGACGGACAGGCCCTCTACTATGGCTACACCTTC
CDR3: CASSDGQALYYGYTF

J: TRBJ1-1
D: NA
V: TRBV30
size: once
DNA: TGTGCCTGGGCTAGGACGGGGGGCACTGAAGCTTTCTTT
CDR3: CAWARTGGTEAFF

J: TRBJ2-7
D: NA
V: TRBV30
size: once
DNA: TGTGCCTGGAGTGTCCGACAGTTCTACGAGCAGTACTTC
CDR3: CAWSVRQFYEQYF

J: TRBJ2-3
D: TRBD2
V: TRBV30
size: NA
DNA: TGTGCCTGGAGTGAGCGGGGGAGGACAGATACGCAGTATTTT
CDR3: CAWSERGRTDTQYF

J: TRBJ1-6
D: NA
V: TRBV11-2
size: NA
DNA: TGTGCCAGCAGCTTCAGGGGACCAAATAATTCACCCCTCCACTTT
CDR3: CASSFRGPNNSPLHF

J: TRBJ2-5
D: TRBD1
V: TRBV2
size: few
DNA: TGTGCCAGCAAGAGCGGGACAGGGATCCGAGAGACCCAGTACTTC
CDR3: CASKSGTGIRETQYF

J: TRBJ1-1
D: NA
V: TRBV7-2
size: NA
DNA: TGTGCCAGCAGCTCCCCTTGGGGCGCTGAAGCTTTCTTT
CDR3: CASSSPWGAEAFF

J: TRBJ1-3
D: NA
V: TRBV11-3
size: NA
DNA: TGTGCCAGCAGCTTATCGGGTTCTGGAAACACCATATATTTT
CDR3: CASSLSGSGNTIYF

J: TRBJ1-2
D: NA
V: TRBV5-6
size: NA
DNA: TGTGCCAGCAGCGGGTGGGGGGACTATGGCTACACCTTC
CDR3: CASSGWGDYGYTF

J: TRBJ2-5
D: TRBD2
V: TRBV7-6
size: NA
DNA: TGTGCCAGCAGCTTAGCCGGGAATAGCGGGGGGCCGCTCCAAGAGACCCAGTACTTC
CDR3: CASSLAGNSGGPLQETQYF